This T cell receptor beta chain was retrieved from a study of beta chain features in type 1 diabetes. Looking at the study overall: Investigators examined approximately 100,000,000 sorted cells across all samples. General study results and limits: Type 1 diabetes patients had TCRB CDR3s that were shorter (moderately but significantly so) in all four CD4+ subsets.

Expressed TCRB transcripts were sequenced because the isolated RNA had all been reverse transcribed beforehand. The method was immunoSEQ multiplex PCR; TCRdb's version includes in-frame clones alone and lacks a portion of them. The sample shows some 640,000 clones, over 12% of them seen only once. On this clone: Its antigen is currently unknown.

The CDR3 is 19 amino acids. Trimming took 0 bases from V and 2 from J, leaving 22 bases between them. The germline V gene has CDR1 SGDLS and CDR2 YYNGEE. The chain is built from TRBV9 and TRBJ2-3, with D perhaps given as TRBD1 or TRBD2 (5 bases each). This receptor was taken from a man aged 18 to 35 with type 1 diabetes. Sample: naive CD4+ T cells from blood. The CDR3 reads CASSVGHPLRDPITDTQYF. The CDR3 nucleotides are TGTGCCAGCAGCGTAGGGCACCCCCTGAGGGACCCTATCACAGATACGCAGTATTTT.